The rows below give T cell receptor beta chains drawn from one sample of a study of control samples from healthy donors and cancer patients. The table came from immunoSEQ multiplex PCR; TCRdb's copy has only in-frame clones and leaves some out. This table holds 100,000 to 130,000 clones, 70% to 85% found once. Source material: blood. These receptors were collected from a man aged 18 to 29 in good health. Each CDR3 is given with its conserved first and last residue. Fields, in order: V gene, J gene, D gene, clone size, CDR3 protein, CDR3 DNA. A D gene is named only where the DNA matches it firmly. The size field is filled for only some rows; it gives once, few, many or a size class.

TRBV9	TRBJ2-1	.	once	CASSVGVGSDEQFF	TGTGCCAGCAGCGTAGGTGTTGGTAGCGACGAGCAGTTCTTC
TRBV23-1	TRBJ2-5	TRBD1	.	CASSHRQGEETQYF	TGCGCCAGCAGTCATAGACAGGGAGAAGAGACCCAGTACTTC
TRBV5-4	TRBJ1-3	.	.	CASSLPGPGNTIYF	TGTGCCAGCAGCTTGCCCGGGCCCGGAAACACCATATATTTT
TRBV5-4	TRBJ2-7	.	.	CASSLGWAGYEQYF	TGTGCCAGCAGCTTGGGGTGGGCTGGCTACGAGCAGTACTTC
TRBV5-4	TRBJ1-3	.	.	CASSLAGSGNTIYF	TGTGCCAGCAGCTTGGCGGGCAGTGGAAACACCATATATTTT
TRBV5-1	TRBJ2-2	TRBD2	.	CASSWGLAGEANTGELFF	TGCGCCAGCAGCTGGGGACTAGCGGGGGAAGCGAACACCGGGGAGCTGTTTTTT
TRBV24-1	TRBJ1-2	TRBD1	.	CATSGGTGVGYTF	TGTGCCACCAGTGGAGGGACAGGGGTCGGCTACACCTTC
TRBV7-2	TRBJ2-7	.	.	CASSFDSHLYEQYF	TGTGCCAGCAGCTTCGACAGCCATCTCTACGAGCAGTACTTC
TRBV6-6	TRBJ2-1	TRBD1	.	CASSSQGDNYNEQFF	TGTGCCAGCAGTTCCCAGGGGGATAATTACAATGAGCAGTTCTTC
TRBV29-1	TRBJ2-5	.	.	CSVELLRDQETQYF	TGCAGCGTTGAACTTCTCAGGGACCAAGAGACCCAGTACTTC
TRBV7-9	TRBJ2-5	.	.	CASSPTEEGETQYF	TGTGCCAGCAGCCCTACCGAGGAAGGAGAGACCCAGTACTTC
TRBV24-1	TRBJ1-2	.	.	CATSDGSNYGYTF	TGTGCCACCAGTGATGGGTCTAACTATGGCTACACCTTC
TRBV29-1	TRBJ1-1	.	few	CSVVGNTEAFF	TGCAGCGTTGTAGGGAACACTGAAGCTTTCTTT
TRBV7-2	TRBJ1-2	.	.	CASSFWGYGYTF	TGTGCCAGCAGCTTTTGGGGATATGGCTACACCTTC
TRBV6-1	TRBJ1-3	.	.	CASSEPRPSSGNTIYF	TGTGCCAGCAGTGAACCCAGACCCAGCTCTGGAAACACCATATATTTT
TRBV28	TRBJ1-6	.	.	CASSFRRSSSPLHF	TGTGCCAGCAGTTTCCGACGGTCCAGTTCACCCCTCCACTTT
TRBV2	TRBJ1-1	.	few	CASRDPRGNTEAFF	TGTGCCAGCAGGGATCCACGGGGGAACACTGAAGCTTTCTTT
TRBV4-3	TRBJ2-3	.	.	CASSQIRRDTQYF	TGCGCCAGCAGCCAAATACGACGAGATACGCAGTATTTT
TRBV6-2/TRBV6-3	TRBJ1-6	.	once	CASSYSTGDNSPLHF	TGTGCCAGCAGTTACTCGACAGGAGATAATTCACCCCTCCACTTT
TRBV29-1	TRBJ1-2	.	once	CSVSADNYGYTF	TGCAGCGTTAGCGCGGACAACTATGGCTACACCTTC
TRBV30	TRBJ1-5	.	.	CAWSLTGYSNQPQHF	TGTGCCTGGAGCCTGACAGGATATAGCAATCAGCCCCAGCATTTT
TRBV6-5	TRBJ2-3	.	.	CASSCENGGSDTQYF	TGTGCCAGCAGTTGCGAAAATGGCGGATCAGATACGCAGTATTTT
TRBV6-5	TRBJ1-1	TRBD1	.	CASSTHRGMSTEAFF	TGTGCCAGCAGTACACACAGGGGGATGAGCACTGAAGCTTTCTTT
TRBV30	TRBJ1-2	.	few	CAWSSGGNYGYTF	TGTGCCTGGAGTTCGGGGGGGAACTATGGCTACACCTTC
TRBV5-4	TRBJ1-1	.	.	CASRLEGSGTEAFF	TGTGCCAGCAGACTGGAGGGGAGTGGCACTGAAGCTTTCTTT
TRBV4-1	TRBJ2-5	.	.	CASSQGTYYQETQYF	TGCGCCAGCAGCCAAGGCACCTATTACCAAGAGACCCAGTACTTC
TRBV30	TRBJ2-3	.	once	CAWSLGQGGGDTQYF	TGTGCCTGGAGTCTAGGACAGGGAGGGGGAGATACGCAGTATTTT
TRBV10-2	TRBJ2-2	TRBD2	.	CASSPGTSGERTGELFF	TGCGCCAGCAGCCCCGGGACTAGCGGGGAGAGAACCGGGGAGCTGTTTTTT
TRBV2	TRBJ1-1	.	once	CASSESLIATEAFF	TGTGCCAGCAGTGAATCACTAATTGCTACTGAAGCTTTCTTT
TRBV11-2	TRBJ2-5	.	.	CASTPGLARETQYF	TGTGCCAGCACCCCGGGGCTAGCGCGGGAGACCCAGTACTTC
TRBV5-1	TRBJ2-5	.	.	CASSLVGVETQYF	TGCGCCAGCAGCTTGGTAGGGGTCGAGACCCAGTACTTC
TRBV30	TRBJ1-5	.	few	CAWSDGLGNQPQHF	TGTGCCTGGAGTGATGGGTTGGGGAATCAACCCCAGCATTTT
TRBV4-2	TRBJ1-1	.	few	CASRPTGGNKAFF	TGTGCCAGCAGACCGACGGGGGGGAATAAAGCTTTCTTT
TRBV9	TRBJ2-5	.	.	CASSVASRQETQYF	TGTGCCAGCAGCGTGGCCAGTCGGCAGGAGACCCAGTACTTC
TRBV4-3	TRBJ2-2	TRBD1	.	CASSRTGGNTGELFF	TGCGCCAGCAGCCGGACAGGGGGGAACACCGGGGAGCTGTTTTTT
TRBV28	TRBJ1-5	.	.	CASSLGPHNPDHQPQHF	TGTGCCAGCAGTTTGGGCCCCCACAATCCGGATCATCAGCCCCAGCATTTT
TRBV5-6	TRBJ1-2	.	.	CASSPFRRTDHYGYTF	TGTGCCAGCAGCCCATTTAGACGGACAGACCACTATGGCTACACCTTC